This TCR beta chain derives from a study of beta chain features in type 1 diabetes. Whole-study results and caveats: For cells with high TCR expression, cDNA sequencing could yield over-representation.

This clone was seen only a few times. The antigen is unknown. Germline trimming cut 6 bases from V and 5 bases from J; bases unmatched to any gene: 3. The CDR3 length is 12 residues. Per germline, CDR1 SNHLY and CDR2 FYNNEI. The sequenced template was cDNA made from the entire isolated RNA. Measured with immunoSEQ multiplex PCR; TCRdb has only the in-frame clones, and not every one. The table lists just over 150,000 clones, around 10% of them singletons. V is TRBV2 and J is TRBJ2-7; 8 bases agree with TRBD2. The sequence came from a man aged 18 to 30 in good health. The sample comprised central memory CD4+ T cells from blood. The CDR3 DNA reads TGTGCCAGCAGGAGCGGGAGTCACGAGCAGTACTTC. This translates into CASRSGSHEQYF. The full variable domain, in which reference TRBV2 and TRBJ2-7 provide the parts outside the CDR3, is EPEVTQTPSHQVTQMGQEVILRCVPISNHLYFYWYRQILGQKVEFLVSFYNNEISEKSEIFDDQFSVERPDGSNFTLKIRSTKLEDSAMYFCASRSGSHEQYFGPGTRLTVT.